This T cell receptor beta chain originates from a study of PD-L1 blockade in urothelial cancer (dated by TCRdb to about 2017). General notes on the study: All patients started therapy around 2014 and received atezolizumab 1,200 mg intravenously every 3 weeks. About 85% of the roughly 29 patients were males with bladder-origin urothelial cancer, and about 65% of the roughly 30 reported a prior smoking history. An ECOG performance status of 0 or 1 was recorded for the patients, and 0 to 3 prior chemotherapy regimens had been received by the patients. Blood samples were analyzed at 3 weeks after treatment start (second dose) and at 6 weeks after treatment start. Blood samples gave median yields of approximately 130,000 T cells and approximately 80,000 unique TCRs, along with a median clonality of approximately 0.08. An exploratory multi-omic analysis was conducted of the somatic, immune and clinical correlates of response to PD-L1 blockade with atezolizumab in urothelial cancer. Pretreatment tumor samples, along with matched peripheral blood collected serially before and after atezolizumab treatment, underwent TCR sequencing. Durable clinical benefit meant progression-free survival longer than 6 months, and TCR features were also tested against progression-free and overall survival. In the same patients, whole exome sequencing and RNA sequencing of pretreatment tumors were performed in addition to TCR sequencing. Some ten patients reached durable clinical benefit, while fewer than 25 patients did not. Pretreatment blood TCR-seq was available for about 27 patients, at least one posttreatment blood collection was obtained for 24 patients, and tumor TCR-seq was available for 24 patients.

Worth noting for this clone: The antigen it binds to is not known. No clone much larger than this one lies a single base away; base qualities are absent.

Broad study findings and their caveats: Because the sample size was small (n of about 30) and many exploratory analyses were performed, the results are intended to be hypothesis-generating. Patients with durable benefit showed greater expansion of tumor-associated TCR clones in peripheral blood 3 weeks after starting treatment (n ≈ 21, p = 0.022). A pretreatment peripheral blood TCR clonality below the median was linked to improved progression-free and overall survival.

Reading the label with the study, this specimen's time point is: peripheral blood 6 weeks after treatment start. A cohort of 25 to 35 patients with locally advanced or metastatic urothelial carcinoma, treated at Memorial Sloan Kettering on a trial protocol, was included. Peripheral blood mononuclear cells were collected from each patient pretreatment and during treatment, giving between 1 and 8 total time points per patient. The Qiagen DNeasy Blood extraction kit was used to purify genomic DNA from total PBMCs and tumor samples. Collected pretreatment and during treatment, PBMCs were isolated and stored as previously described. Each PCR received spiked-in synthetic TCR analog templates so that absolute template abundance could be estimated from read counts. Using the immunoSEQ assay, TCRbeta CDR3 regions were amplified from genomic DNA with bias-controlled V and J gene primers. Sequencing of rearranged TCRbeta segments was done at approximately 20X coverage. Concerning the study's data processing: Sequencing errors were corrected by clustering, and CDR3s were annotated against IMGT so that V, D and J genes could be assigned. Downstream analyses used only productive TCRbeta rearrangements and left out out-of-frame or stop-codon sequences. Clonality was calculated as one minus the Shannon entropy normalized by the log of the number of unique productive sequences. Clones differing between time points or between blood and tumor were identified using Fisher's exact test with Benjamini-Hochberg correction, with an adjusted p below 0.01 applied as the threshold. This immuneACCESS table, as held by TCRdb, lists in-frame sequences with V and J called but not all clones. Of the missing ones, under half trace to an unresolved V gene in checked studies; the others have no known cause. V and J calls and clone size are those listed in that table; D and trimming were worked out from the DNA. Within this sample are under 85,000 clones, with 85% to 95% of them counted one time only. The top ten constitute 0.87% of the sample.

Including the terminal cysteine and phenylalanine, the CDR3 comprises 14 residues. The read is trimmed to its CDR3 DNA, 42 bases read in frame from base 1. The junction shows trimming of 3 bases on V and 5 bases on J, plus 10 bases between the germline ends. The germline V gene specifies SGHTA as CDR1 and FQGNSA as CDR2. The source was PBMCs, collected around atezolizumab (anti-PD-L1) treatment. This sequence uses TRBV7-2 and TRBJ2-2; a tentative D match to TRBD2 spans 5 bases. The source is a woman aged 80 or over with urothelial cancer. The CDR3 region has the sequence CASSLNGVTGELFF. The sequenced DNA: TGTGCCAGCAGCTTGAACGGGGTAACCGGGGAGCTGTTTTTT.